This TCR beta chain was retrieved from a study of blood T cell repertoires in COVID-19. This CDR3 is 17 amino acids long. V lost 6 bases to trimming and J lost 7 bases; unmatched junction nucleotides: 15. Germline CDR1 and CDR2: SGDLS and YYNGEE. Some clones are missing from TCRdb's copy, which holds only in-frame ones; the method was immunoSEQ multiplex PCR. The table lists 220,000 or so clones, 65% to 85% of them singletons. The chain carries TRBV9 and TRBJ2-2, with 10 bases identical to TRBD2. The sequenced sample was PBMCs or T cells enriched from blood (not recorded which). The sequence came from a woman aged 40 to 50 who had recovered from COVID-19. In DNA form, the CDR3 reads TGTGCCAGCACCCAAAGTGGGAGCGGGAGGGCCAGCGGGGAGCTGTTTTTT. This codes for CASTQSGSGRASGELFF.